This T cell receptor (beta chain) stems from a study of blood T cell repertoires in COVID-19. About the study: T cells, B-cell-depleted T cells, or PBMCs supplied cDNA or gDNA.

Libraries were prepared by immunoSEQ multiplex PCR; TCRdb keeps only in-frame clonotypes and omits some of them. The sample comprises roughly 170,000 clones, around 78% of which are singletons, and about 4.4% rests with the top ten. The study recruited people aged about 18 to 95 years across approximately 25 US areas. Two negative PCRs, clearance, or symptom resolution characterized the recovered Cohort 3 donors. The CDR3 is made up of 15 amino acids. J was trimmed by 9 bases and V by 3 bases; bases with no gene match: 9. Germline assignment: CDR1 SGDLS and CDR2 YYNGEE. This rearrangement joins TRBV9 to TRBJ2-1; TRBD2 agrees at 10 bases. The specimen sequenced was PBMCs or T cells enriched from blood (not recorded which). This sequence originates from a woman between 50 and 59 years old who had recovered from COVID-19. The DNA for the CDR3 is TGTGCCAGCAGCGAGGGGGGACTAGCGTTTGGTGAGCAGTTCTTC. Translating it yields CASSEGGLAFGEQFF.